This T cell receptor (beta chain) appears in the sequencing data of a study of identical twins. Each CDR3 protein is one row after TCRdb ran MiXCR on the 5' RACE reads. The sample has 1.5 million to 2 million distinct CDR3 sequences, under 35% seen once. CDR3 size: 13 residues. From germline, CDR1 is DFQATT and CDR2 SNEGSKA (reference sequence). V gave up 2 bases and J gave up 11 bases; unmatched junction bases: 9. The sample consisted of cord blood. The TCR comes from a newborn girl in good health. This chain links TRBV20-1 with TRBJ2-5; TRBD2 matches 9 bases. The CDR3 protein is CSARLAGSNEQYF. The CDR3 DNA follows: TGCAGTGCTAGACTAGCGGGAAGTAATGAGCAGTACTTC.